Sequencing of this T cell receptor (beta chain) was carried out in a study of blood T cell repertoires in COVID-19. Germline V lookup: CDR1 MNHNS, CDR2 SASEGT. V trimming: 1 base; J trimming: 5 bases; junction bases outside the gene matches: 10. CDR3 length: 16 amino acids. Study processing details: From reference gene primer amplification, estimates of nucleated cell counts were derived. Some clones are missing from TCRdb's copy, which holds only in-frame ones; the method was immunoSEQ multiplex PCR. V and J calls and clone size follow that table, whereas D and trimming were derived from the DNA. The sample contains approximately 210,000 clones, approximately 78% of which appear only once.

The receptor's source is a woman aged 40 to 50 with acute or convalescent COVID-19. V and J are TRBV6-1 and TRBJ2-5; TRBD1 agrees at 7 bases. Sequencing was carried out using peripheral blood. The CDR3: CASSEGAQGVRETQYF. CDR3 DNA sequence: TGTGCCAGCAGTGAAGGGGCGCAGGGGGTCCGGGAGACCCAGTACTTC.